The 28 T cell receptor beta chains below were found in one sample sequenced in a study of T cell responses to AZD1222 COVID-19 vaccine (dated by TCRdb to the early 2020s). The library was made by the immunoSEQ multiplex PCR assay. The clones in this table, taken by TCRdb from immuneACCESS, are in-frame only. Not every clone is retained; where verified, under half of the shortfall comes from an unresolved V gene, and the cause of the rest is unknown. Here the sample has over 110,000 clones; 92% occur a single time. The top ten clonotypes cover approximately 1.5% of the sample. The meaning of the sample's time point label: baseline before first vaccination. Sample: peripheral blood, taken on day 0 of AZD1222 vaccination. The receptors derive from an adult in good health.

The chain carries TRBV7-2 and TRBJ2-7; 7 bases line up with TRBD1. The CDR3 spans 15 residues. The ends lost 5 bases at V and 3 bases at J; junction bases unmatched: 10. CDR1 and CDR2 from the germline V gene are SGHTA and FQGNSA. The CDR3 nucleotides are TGTGCCAGCAGCACCCGGGACAGAGGCGTCTACGAGCAGTACTTC. Translated: CASSTRDRGVYEQYF.

In this sample, this clone turned up a few times. This chain connects TRBV27 to TRBJ1-2; TRBD1 aligns across 7 bases. Per the germline V gene, CDR1 is MNHEY and CDR2 is SMNVEV (reference sequence). The CDR3 contains 13 residues. V lost 4 bases and J lost 4; bases outside the gene matches: 3. CDR3 sequence reads: CASSSTGFYGYTF. DNA of the CDR3: TGTGCCAGCAGTTCGACAGGGTTCTATGGCTACACCTTC.

The chain has TRBV5-1 and TRBJ2-3; the D is unclear. This CDR3 spans 12 amino acids. The germline V gene encodes CDR1 SGHRS and CDR2 YFSETQ. V gave up 1 base and J gave up 6 bases, with 6 bases separating them. The CDR3 DNA reads TGCGCCAGCAGCTTGCCCGAGGATACGCAGTATTTT. Residues: CASSLPEDTQYF. The entire variable domain, with the rest obtained from reference TRBV5-1 and TRBJ2-3, is as follows: KAGVTQTPRYLIKTRGQQVTLSCSPISGHRSVSWYQQTPGQGLQFLFEYFSETQRNKGNFPGRFSGRQFSNSRSEMNVSTLELGDSALYLCASSLPEDTQYFGPGTRLTVL.

The chain couples TRBV12-5 to TRBJ1-2, with TRBD1 as a possible D gene (5 bases). The V and J ends lost 5 bases and 0 bases respectively, with 13 bases between them. The CDR3 extends over 15 amino acids. CDR1 and CDR2 (germline): LGHNT, FRNRAP. CDR3 sequence reads: CASGRRDPANYGYTF. The DNA for the CDR3 is TGTGCTAGTGGTCGACGGGACCCTGCTAACTATGGCTACACCTTC.

This sequence joins TRBV28 and TRBJ2-7; TRBD2 aligns across 7 bases. Germline loops: CDR1 MDHEN, CDR2 SYDVKM. Losses at the gene ends were 6 bases for V and 0 bases for J; bases not matched to a gene: 2. This CDR3 has 13 residues. CDR3 amino acids: CASSRDYSYEQYF. Here the CDR3 DNA reads TGTGCCAGCAGCCGGGACTACTCCTACGAGCAGTACTTC. The whole variable domain, remainder taken from reference TRBV28 and TRBJ2-7, is DVKVTQSSRYLVKRTGEKVFLECVQDMDHENMFWYRQDPGLGLRLIYFSYDVKMKEKGDIPEGYSVSREKKERFSLILESASTNQTSMYLCASSRDYSYEQYFGPGTRLTVT.

The chain couples TRBV5-1 to TRBJ2-2, with TRBD1 matching over 12 bases. V trimming: 4 bases; J trimming: 7 bases; junction bases outside the gene matches: 5. The germline CDR1 and CDR2 sequences are SGHRS and YFSETQ. The CDR3 consists of 15 residues. The chain's CDR3 is CASSTGQGAFGELFF. In DNA, the CDR3 is TGCGCCAGCAGCACGGGACAGGGGGCGTTCGGGGAGCTGTTTTTT.

The chain recombines TRBV5-1 with TRBJ2-2; TRBD1 matches at 8 bases. The CDR3 is made up of 15 amino acids. Looked up from germline, CDR1 is SGHRS and CDR2 is YFSETQ. The ends lost 4 bases at V and 1 base at J; junction bases unmatched: 3. The CDR3 DNA sequence: TGCGCCAGCAGCCCGGGGACAGGGAACACCGGGGAGCTGTTTTTT. Its protein is CASSPGTGNTGELFF.

The chain carries TRBV10-2 and TRBJ1-2; tentatively, D is TRBD1 (6 bases). The length of the CDR3 is 14 residues. Trimming left V 0 bases short and J 5 bases short, with 10 bases between. Germline CDR1 and CDR2: WSHSY and SAAADI. The CDR3 region has the DNA TGCGCCAGCAGTGAGTCCGGGGGCGCATATGGCTACACCTTC. This sequence encodes CASSESGGAYGYTF.

The chain combines TRBV5-1 with TRBJ1-1; D uncertain. The V gene's germline CDR1 is SGHRS and CDR2 YFSETQ. Trimming pared 0 bases from V and 6 bases from J, leaving 12 bases between. The CDR3 is made up of 14 amino acids. The CDR3 reads CASSLGSGIAEAFF. In DNA form, the CDR3 reads TGCGCCAGCAGCTTGGGGTCCGGGATCGCTGAAGCTTTCTTT.

The rearrangement links TRBV2 to TRBJ1-2; a weak D match, TRBD1 (5 bases). V was clipped by 6 bases and J by 3 bases, with 20 bases between them. Per the germline V gene, CDR1 is SNHLY and CDR2 is FYNNEI. The CDR3 spans 16 residues. CDR3 residues: CASSSLPGGVDYGYTF. The DNA for the CDR3 is TGTGCCAGCAGCTCTCTACCGGGAGGGGTGGACTATGGCTACACCTTC.

V is TRBV12-3 or TRBV12-4 and J is TRBJ1-6; D not resolved. The CDR3 consists of 12 residues. The V end lost 1 base, the J end lost 7 bases, and 2 bases lay between the germline ends. Here the CDR3 reads CASSLENSPLHF. CDR3 sequence (DNA): TGTGCCAGCAGTTTAGAGAATTCACCCCTCCACTTT.

The rearrangement links TRBV7-8 to TRBJ2-5; TRBD1 aligns across 7 bases. Germline assignment: CDR1 SGHVS and CDR2 FQNEAQ. The CDR3 is 15 residues long. The CDR3 is CVSGGRQGVYVTQYF. For the CDR3, the DNA is TGTGTCTCAGGGGGACGTCAGGGAGTTTACGTGACCCAGTACTTC.

The CDR3 DNA follows: TGTGCCAGCAGCTTATGGCGGGACCTGCAGTACTTC. It codes for CASSLWRDLQYF. The V and J genes are TRBV7-8 and TRBJ2-7; tentatively, D is TRBD2 (6 bases). The length of the CDR3 is 12 residues. The V gene lost 2 bases and the J gene lost 9 bases, with 11 bases spanning the gap. Germline CDR1 and CDR2: SGHVS and FQNEAQ.

This chain uses TRBV18 with TRBJ2-5, with 12 bases that match TRBD2. The CDR3 sequence is 16 residues long. Germline trimming cut 3 bases from V and 5 bases from J; bases unmatched to any gene: 7. Germline lookup yields CDR1 KGHSH and CDR2 LQKENI. CDR3 bases: TGTGCCAGCTCACCCTCACTAGCGGGAGGAGGGGAGACCCAGTACTTC. Residues: CASSPSLAGGGETQYF. The variable domain in full, with the rest retrieved from reference TRBV18 and TRBJ2-5, is NAGVMQNPRHLVRRRGQEARLRCSPMKGHSHVYWYRQLPEEGLKFMVYLQKENIIDESGMPKERFSAEFPKEGPSILRIQQVVRGDSAAYFCASSPSLAGGGETQYFGPGTRLLVL.

The chain links TRBV11-2 to TRBJ1-1; no firm D call. This CDR3 is built from 15 residues. CDR1 and CDR2 (germline): SGHAT, FQNNGV. V lost 3 bases and J lost 0, with 11 bases in between. CDR3 sequence: CASSFSIHLNTEAFF. CDR3 nucleotide sequence: TGTGCCAGCAGCTTTAGTATACACCTGAACACTGAAGCTTTCTTT.

The J gene is TRBJ2-7, the V gene TRBV6-5; 8 bases agree with TRBD2. The V and J ends lost 6 bases and 0 bases, in that order; junction bases with no gene match: 7. This CDR3 has 15 residues. Per the germline V gene, CDR1 is MNHEY and CDR2 is SVGAGI. The CDR3 nucleotides read TGTGCCAGCAGAGCGGGAGAGGGGCTCTCCTACGAGCAGTACTTC. Translating gives CASRAGEGLSYEQYF.

The chain has TRBV4-1 and TRBJ2-3, with 14 bases identical to TRBD2. This CDR3 comprises 16 residues. V was clipped by 4 bases and J by 5 bases; unmatched bases: 5. In germline, CDR1 is MGHRA, CDR2 YSYEKL. The CDR3 sequence is CASSRGLAGGRDTQYF. CDR3 DNA sequence: TGCGCCAGCAGCCGCGGACTAGCGGGAGGAAGAGATACGCAGTATTTT.

The chain couples TRBV19 to TRBJ1-2; D ambiguous. CDR1 LNHDA and CDR2 SQIVND come from the germline V gene (reference sequence). Trimming stripped 7 bases from V and 2 bases from J, with 17 bases between. This CDR3 region has 15 residues. The CDR3 sequence: CASKSVAASNYGYTF. DNA for the CDR3: TGTGCCAGTAAATCCGTGGCAGCCTCGAACTATGGCTACACCTTC.

This clone was observed once. The CDR3 coding sequence is TGTGCCAGCAGTCCATTAGCGGGAGTCAATGAGCAGTTCTTC. This sequence encodes CASSPLAGVNEQFF. The chain has TRBV27 and TRBJ2-1, with 9 positions matching TRBD2. The germline V gene has CDR1 MNHEY and CDR2 SMNVEV (reference sequence). The CDR3 is 14 residues long. V lost 5 bases to trimming and J lost 6 bases; unmatched junction nucleotides: 5.

The chain recombines TRBV10-3 with TRBJ2-6, with D perhaps matching TRBD1 (6 bases). The V end lost 6 bases, the J end lost 1 base, and 7 bases lay between the germline ends. CDR1 and CDR2 (germline): ENHRY, SYGVKD. The CDR3 is made up of 14 amino acids. CDR3: CAISDRSGANVLTF. CDR3 DNA: TGTGCCATCAGCGACAGGTCTGGGGCCAACGTCCTGACTTTC.

The V and J genes are TRBV6-5 and TRBJ1-3, with D uncertain. The CDR3 has 16 residues. Germline V CDR1 and CDR2: MNHEY, SVGAGI. With 0 bases removed from V and 2 bases from J, the gap between germline ends came to 11 bases. The CDR3 nucleotides are TGTGCCAGCAGTTACTCTACTGGAATAGCTGGAAACACCATATATTTT. It translates to CASSYSTGIAGNTIYF.

The rearrangement links TRBV7-9 to TRBJ2-1; 7 bases fit TRBD2. The CDR3 length is 17 residues. The J segment lost 3 bases and the V segment lost 1 base, leaving 9 bases of the junction unmatched. Per germline, CDR1 SEHNR and CDR2 FQNEAQ (reference sequence). The DNA of the CDR3 is TGTGCCAGCAGCTTAGGGGCGGAGGGCGGGGGCTACAATGAGCAGTTCTTC. Its translation is CASSLGAEGGGYNEQFF. Full variable domain (rest looked up from reference TRBV7-9 and TRBJ2-1): DTGVSQNPRHKITKRGQNVTFRCDPISEHNRLYWYRQTLGQGPEFLTYFQNEAQLEKSRLLSDRFSAERPKGSFSTLEIQRTEQGDSAMYLCASSLGAEGGGYNEQFFGPGTRLTVL.

The chain employs TRBV11-2 and TRBJ2-3; no clear D gene. CDR1 and CDR2 (germline): SGHAT, FQNNGV. This CDR3 spans 14 amino acids. Trimming removed 2 bases at V and 3 bases at J, with 9 bases between. In DNA, the CDR3 is TGTGCCAGCAGCTTATCCCGACGGACAGATACGCAGTATTTT. Translating gives CASSLSRRTDTQYF.

This clone appeared once. The V gene is TRBV6-2 or TRBV6-3, the J gene TRBJ2-5, with TRBD1 identical over 9 bases. Trimming removed 2 bases from V and 6 bases from J; junction bases left unmatched: 13. The CDR3 length is 17 residues. CDR1 and CDR2 (germline): MNHEY, SVGEGT. The CDR3 sequence: CASSYLARTGEGKTQYF. For the CDR3, the DNA is TGTGCCAGCAGTTACCTCGCCCGGACAGGGGAAGGGAAGACCCAGTACTTC.

The DNA for the CDR3 is TGTGCCATCAGTGAGTCAAGCGGACTCAATGACGAAAAACTGTTTTTT. This encodes CAISESSGLNDEKLFF. V and J are TRBV10-3 and TRBJ1-4; D call uncertain. This CDR3 is built from 16 residues. V was clipped by 0 bases and J by 8 bases, with 16 bases between them. In germline, CDR1 is ENHRY, CDR2 SYGVKD.

V gene TRBV27 combines with J gene TRBJ1-5, with D perhaps TRBD1 (5 bases). The CDR3 is 12 amino acids. Trimming stripped 6 bases from V and 9 bases from J, with 12 bases between. The V gene's germline CDR1 is MNHEY and CDR2 SMNVEV (reference sequence). The CDR3 sequence: CASSPVGGPQHF. The DNA of the CDR3 is TGTGCCAGCAGCCCCGTGGGGGGGCCCCAGCATTTT.

The V and J genes are TRBV7-8 and TRBJ1-5; the match to TRBD1 covers 7 bases. After removal of 1 base from V and 5 bases from J, the junction contained 2 bases not matched to a gene. The CDR3 has 14 residues. Germline-derived CDR1 and CDR2 are SGHVS and FQNEAQ. The CDR3 region has the DNA TGTGCCAGCAGCTTAGACGACAGGGATCAGCCCCAGCATTTT. This sequence encodes CASSLDDRDQPQHF.

This chain connects TRBV12-5 to TRBJ2-1; 9 bases fit TRBD2. Germline V gene lookup returns CDR1 LGHNT and CDR2 FRNRAP. Trimming took 2 bases from V and 3 from J; bases not matched to a gene: 8. This CDR3 has 17 residues. The CDR3 loop is CASGLFIAGDSYNEQFF. CDR3 DNA: TGTGCTAGTGGTTTGTTCATAGCGGGAGACAGCTACAATGAGCAGTTCTTC.